The rows below give T cell receptor beta chains drawn from one sample of a study of response to subunit inactivated influenza vaccine. TCRdb reprocessed the RT-PCR reads via MiXCR and lists one record per CDR3 protein. The sample includes a few hundred thousand distinct CDR3 sequences, 12% to 15% of them seen just once. The sample here was PBMCs from blood, taken roughly 13 days after vaccination. Receptors were obtained from a man in his fifties or sixties who received an inactivated influenza vaccine. The CDR3 runs from the conserved cysteine through the conserved F or W. Each record gives: J gene, clone size, V gene, D gene, CDR3 protein, CDR3 DNA. D genes are given only for firm matches. The listing skips clone size in some rows; elsewhere it reads once, few, many or a size class.

>TRBJ2-3|few|TRBV27|NA
CASNLLGQSTDTQYF
TGTGCCAGCAACCTTCTCGGACAGAGCACAGATACGCAGTATTTT
>TRBJ2-7|NA|TRBV6-5|NA
CASSYYSPQGSEQYF
TGTGCCAGCAGTTACTACTCGCCCCAAGGCAGCGAGCAGTACTTC
>TRBJ2-1|NA|TRBV2|TRBD2
CASSEVLAASYNEQFF
TGTGCCAGCAGTGAGGTTCTAGCGGCTTCCTACAATGAGCAGTTCTTC
>TRBJ2-4|few|TRBV28|NA
CASSPAASGLIAKNIQYF
TGTGCCAGCAGTCCAGCAGCTTCCGGACTGATAGCCAAAAACATTCAGTACTTC
>TRBJ1-1|few|TRBV5-5|NA
CASSSGGGLNTEAFF
TGTGCCAGCAGCTCAGGAGGGGGTTTGAACACTGAAGCTTTCTTT
>TRBJ2-1|NA|TRBV7-2|TRBD2
CASSSGGLANEQFF
TGTGCCAGCAGCTCCGGGGGACTAGCGAATGAGCAGTTCTTC
>TRBJ1-5|few|TRBV28|TRBD1
CASSTQGDLYSNQPQHF
TGTGCCAGCAGTACGCAGGGGGACCTATATAGCAATCAGCCCCAGCATTTT
>TRBJ2-1|many|TRBV27|NA
CASSLFSSGSGDEQFF
TGTGCCAGCAGTTTATTTTCCAGCGGGTCGGGGGATGAGCAGTTCTTC
>TRBJ2-3|few|TRBV2|NA
CASTASSADTQYF
TGTGCCAGCACCGCTTCTAGCGCAGATACGCAGTATTTT
>TRBJ2-2|few|TRBV12-3/TRBV12-4|TRBD2
CASSSSGGAGTGELFF
TGTGCCAGCAGTTCTAGCGGGGGGGCTGGCACCGGGGAGCTGTTTTTT
>TRBJ2-7|NA|TRBV10-3|TRBD1
CAISDYGTGGPYEQYF
TGTGCCATCAGCGATTACGGGACAGGGGGTCCCTACGAGCAGTACTTC
>TRBJ1-2|few|TRBV10-3|NA
CAISESTGYYGYTF
TGTGCCATCAGTGAGTCTACAGGGTACTATGGCTACACCTTC
>TRBJ2-4|NA|TRBV28|NA
CASSTYGPPSKNIQYF
TGTGCCAGCAGTACGTACGGACCCCCTAGCAAAAACATTCAGTACTTC
>TRBJ2-5|NA|TRBV12-3/TRBV12-4|NA
CASSSQGTGQETQYF
TGTGCCAGCAGTTCACAAGGGACGGGCCAAGAGACCCAGTACTTC
>TRBJ1-6|many|TRBV5-5|NA
CASRSDGRNSPLHF
TGTGCCAGCAGATCGGACGGAAGAAATTCACCCCTCCACTTT
>TRBJ1-1|NA|TRBV6-2/TRBV6-3|NA
CASSYTQGTEAFF
TGTGCCAGCAGTTACACGCAGGGGACAGAAGCTTTCTTT
>TRBJ2-5|NA|TRBV24-1|TRBD1
CATSDTGTGDMETQYF
TGTGCCACCAGTGATACCGGGACAGGGGATATGGAGACCCAGTACTTC